This paragraph reports one T cell receptor (beta chain). Its antigen is undetermined. In the PCR, 60 Vbeta and 13 Jbeta primers were used. Libraries were prepared by immunoSEQ multiplex PCR; TCRdb keeps only in-frame clonotypes and omits some of them. Of about 150,000 clones listed, 65% to 80% are singletons. The data were obtained in a study of cytomegalovirus exposure and HLA in healthy donors. Study-level information: Caucasian-associated ancestry cluster membership applied to about 83% of a few hundred genotyped donors.

Regarding the study as a whole: A later analysis linked a missense DCLRE1C variant to TCR beta V- and J-gene trimming. Among the CMV-associated chains, a few were confirmed in vitro as specific for CMV antigens.

J lost 4 bases, V lost 6 bases, and 10 bases had no gene match. This CDR3 contains 15 residues. CDR1 and CDR2 (germline): MRHNA, SNTAGT. The sequenced material came from PBMCs. The TCR was taken from a man aged 18 to 30 in good health and CMV-seronegative. The chain carries TRBV6-4 and TRBJ2-5; 8 positions agree with TRBD1. CDR3 nucleotide sequence: TGTGCCAGCAGCCCCGGACAGGGTGAGGGAGAGACCCAGTACTTC. Amino acid sequence: CASSPGQGEGETQYF.